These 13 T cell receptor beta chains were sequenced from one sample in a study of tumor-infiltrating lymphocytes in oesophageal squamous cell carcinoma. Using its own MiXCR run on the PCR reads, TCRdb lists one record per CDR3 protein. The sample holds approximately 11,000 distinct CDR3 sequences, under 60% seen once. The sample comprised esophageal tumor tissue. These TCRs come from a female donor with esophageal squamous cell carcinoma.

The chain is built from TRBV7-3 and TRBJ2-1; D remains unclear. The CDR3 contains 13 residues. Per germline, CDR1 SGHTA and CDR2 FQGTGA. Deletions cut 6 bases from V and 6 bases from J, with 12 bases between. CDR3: CASRSETANEQFF. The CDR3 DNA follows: TGTGCCAGCAGATCAGAGACCGCCAATGAGCAGTTCTTC.

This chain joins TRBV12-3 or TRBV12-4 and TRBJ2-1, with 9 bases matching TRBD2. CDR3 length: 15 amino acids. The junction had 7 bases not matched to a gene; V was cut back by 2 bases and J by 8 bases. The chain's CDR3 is CASSLSSGGYDEQFF. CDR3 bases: TGTGCCAGCAGTTTATCGAGCGGGGGGTACGATGAGCAGTTCTTC.

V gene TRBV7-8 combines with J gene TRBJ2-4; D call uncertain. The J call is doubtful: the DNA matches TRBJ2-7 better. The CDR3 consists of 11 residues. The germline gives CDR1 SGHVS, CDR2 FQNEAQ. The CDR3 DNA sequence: TGTGCCAGCAGCTCTGCCTACGAGCAGTACTTC. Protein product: CASSSAYEQYF.

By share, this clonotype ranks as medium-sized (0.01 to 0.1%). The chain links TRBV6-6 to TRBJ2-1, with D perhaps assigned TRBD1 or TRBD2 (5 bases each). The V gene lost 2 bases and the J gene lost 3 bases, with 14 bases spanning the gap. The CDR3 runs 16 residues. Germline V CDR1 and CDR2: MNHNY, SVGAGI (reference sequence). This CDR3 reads CASSYQGVGNYNEQFF. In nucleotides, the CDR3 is TGTGCCAGCAGTTACCAGGGCGTCGGGAACTACAATGAGCAGTTCTTC.

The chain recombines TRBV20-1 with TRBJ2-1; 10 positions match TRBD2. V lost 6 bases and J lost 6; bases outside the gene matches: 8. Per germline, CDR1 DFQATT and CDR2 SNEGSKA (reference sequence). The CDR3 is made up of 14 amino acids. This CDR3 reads CSARQSSGSNEQFF. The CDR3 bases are TGCAGTGCCCGACAGTCTAGCGGGAGCAATGAGCAGTTCTTC.

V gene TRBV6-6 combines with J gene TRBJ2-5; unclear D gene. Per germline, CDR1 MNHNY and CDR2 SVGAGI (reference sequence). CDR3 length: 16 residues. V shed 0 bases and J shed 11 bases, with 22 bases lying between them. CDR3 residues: CASSYSLPESYNEQYF. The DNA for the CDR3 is TGTGCCAGCAGTTACTCCTTGCCTGAATCCTACAATGAGCAGTACTTC.

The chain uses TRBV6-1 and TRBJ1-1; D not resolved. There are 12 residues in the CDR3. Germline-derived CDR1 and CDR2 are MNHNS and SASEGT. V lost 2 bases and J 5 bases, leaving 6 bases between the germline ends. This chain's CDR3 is CASSERWTEAFF. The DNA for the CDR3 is TGTGCCAGCAGTGAACGCTGGACTGAAGCTTTCTTT.

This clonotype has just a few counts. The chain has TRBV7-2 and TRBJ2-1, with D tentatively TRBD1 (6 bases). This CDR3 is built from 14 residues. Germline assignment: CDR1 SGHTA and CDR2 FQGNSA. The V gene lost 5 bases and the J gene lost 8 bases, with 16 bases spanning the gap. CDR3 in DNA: TGTGCCAGCAGCCGCGGAAATTCAGGGGATGAGCAGTTCTTC. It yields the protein CASSRGNSGDEQFF.

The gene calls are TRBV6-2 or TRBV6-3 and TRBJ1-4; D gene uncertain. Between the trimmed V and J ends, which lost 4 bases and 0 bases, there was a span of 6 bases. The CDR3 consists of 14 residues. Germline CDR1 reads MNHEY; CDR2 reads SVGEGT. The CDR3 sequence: CASSWPATNEKLFF. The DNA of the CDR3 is TGTGCCAGCAGTTGGCCAGCAACTAATGAAAAACTGTTTTTT.

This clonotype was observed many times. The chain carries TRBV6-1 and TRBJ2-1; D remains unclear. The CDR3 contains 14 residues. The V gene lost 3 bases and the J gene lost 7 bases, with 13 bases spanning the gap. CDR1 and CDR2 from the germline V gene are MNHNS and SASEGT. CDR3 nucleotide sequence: TGTGCCAGCAGTGACCTTTGGCGGAAGAATGAGCAGTTCTTC. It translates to CASSDLWRKNEQFF.

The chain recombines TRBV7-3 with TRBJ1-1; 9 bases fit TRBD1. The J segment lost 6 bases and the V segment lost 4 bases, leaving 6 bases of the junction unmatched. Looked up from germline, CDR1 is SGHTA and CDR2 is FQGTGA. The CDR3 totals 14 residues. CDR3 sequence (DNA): TGTGCCAGCAGCTCTGGACAGGGGTTACCTGAAGCTTTCTTT. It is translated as CASSSGQGLPEAFF.

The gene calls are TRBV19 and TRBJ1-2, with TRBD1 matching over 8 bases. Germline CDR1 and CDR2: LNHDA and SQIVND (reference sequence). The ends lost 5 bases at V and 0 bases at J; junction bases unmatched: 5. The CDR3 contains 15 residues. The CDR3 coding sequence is TGTGCCAGTAGTTCGGGACAGGCGACTAACTATGGCTACACCTTC. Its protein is CASSSGQATNYGYTF.

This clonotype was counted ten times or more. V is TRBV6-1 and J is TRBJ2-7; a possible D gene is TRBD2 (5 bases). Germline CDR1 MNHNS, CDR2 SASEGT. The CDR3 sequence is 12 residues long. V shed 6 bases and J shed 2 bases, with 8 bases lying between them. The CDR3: CASRDSAYEQYF. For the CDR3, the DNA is TGTGCCAGCAGGGACTCAGCCTACGAGCAGTACTTC.